Below, one TCR beta chain is given with its context. Its antigen remains unknown. This CDR3 contains 16 residues. The V and J ends lost 2 bases and 7 bases respectively, with 15 bases between them. The germline CDR1 and CDR2 sequences are MNHNS and SASEGT. The data were obtained in a study of T cell responses to AZD1222 COVID-19 vaccine. Study details: Some second doses came at about 4 weeks and others at about 12 weeks; these were pooled. Study-wide results and limits: Distributed over spike, vaccine-associated CD4 TCRs predominated at 160-218 and 743-854. Repertoire samples came only from after the peak T cell response.

Assay: immunoSEQ multiplex PCR; the TCRdb copy retains only in-frame clones and omits some. This table holds about 140,000 clones, roughly 90% found once. This sequence joins TRBV6-1 and TRBJ1-6; D unresolved. This sample comprised peripheral blood, obtained on day 0 of AZD1222 vaccination. This clonotype was obtained from an adult in good health. The CDR3 loop reads CASSESLGLRNSPLHF. DNA for the CDR3: TGTGCCAGCAGTGAATCTCTGGGTTTGAGGAATTCACCCCTCCACTTT.